The clone carrying this T cell receptor (beta chain) turned up a few times. As yet, its antigen is unknown. CDR1 and CDR2 from the germline V gene are SGHAT and FQNNGV. The CDR3 is 16 amino acids. Trimming cost V 5 bases and J 1 base; bases outside gene matches: 9. This table comes from immunoSEQ multiplex PCR, and its TCRdb copy is limited to in-frame clones, with some not included. The sample holds roughly 20,000 clones, around 84% seen once. The data were obtained in a study of OX40 agonist ivuxolimab in advanced cancers. Study outcomes and limitations: Expanded peripheral T-cell antigen specificity went undetermined. Averaged across samples, CD8+ T cells carried more expanded clones than CD4+ did.

The timepoints at which blood was sampled were baseline, cycle 4 day 1, and cycle 7 day 1. The TCR originated in an adult with an advanced solid tumor such as melanoma, head and neck, liver or kidney cancer. The chain joins TRBV11-2 to TRBJ2-7; TRBD2 aligns across 9 bases. The sequencing here drew on CD4+ or CD8+ T cells sorted from blood, taken in a trial of the OX40 agonist ivuxolimab. CDR3 sequence: CASSSISGRGSYEQYF. DNA of the CDR3: TGTGCCAGCAGCAGTATTAGCGGGAGAGGGTCCTACGAGCAGTACTTC.